The following is a TCR beta chain sequence with its context. The antigen this receptor binds is unknown. Nothing much larger sits one base from this clone, and base qualities are not available. CD8 naive samples were obtained by positive selection for CCR7 among CD45RO-negative cells, yielding a CD45RA+CCR7+ population from which TemRA cells were excluded. Healthy HIV-negative adults with no recently reported acute infections or vaccinations were included as donors. All donors were Caucasian adults living in Nashville, Tennessee, USA. After blood collection by leukapheresis, PBMCs were isolated using Ficoll-Histopaque density gradient centrifugation and then cryopreserved in the vapor phase of liquid nitrogen. Analytical flow cytometry was used to check the purity and quantity of every magnetically sorted T cell population. Genomic DNA was isolated from each sorted fraction and quantified by UV absorbance on a Nanodrop 2000c.

The sample belongs to a study of shared clonotypes between healthy human individuals (dated by TCRdb to 2020 to 2022). Context from the whole study: The cohort comprised two women and a few men aged 18 to 49 years. To increase sequencing depth and limit assay-specific biases, TCR repertoire library preparation and sequencing were carried out by different laboratories using diverse techniques. Per donor, leukapheresis produced somewhere between about 0.94 and 8.9 billion PBMCs. For each donor, CD4 naive and CD4 memory were each run on three plates, CD8 naive on two plates, and CD8 memory on one plate. To estimate repertoire size and how much clonotype sharing occurs between individuals, the study deeply sequenced the blood TCR repertoires of 4 to 6 healthy adults.

Using the deep immunoSEQ assay, multiplex PCR amplified TCR CDR3 regions from genomic DNA. Extracted genomic DNA from each cell subset was distributed evenly across all wells of several immunoSEQ 96-well plates, and each plate was treated as a replicate. For sorted subsets, each replicate PCR was loaded with 200 ng genomic DNA, equivalent to 30,000 or so T cell genomes. The purified libraries were quantified using a Qubit 3.0 fluorometer, sized with a Bioanalyzer 2100, and then quantified again using the KAPA Library Quantification kit. A separate single-read 150-cycle Illumina NextSeq 550 flow cell was used to sequence each immunoSEQ 96-well plate. The authors' analysis ran thus. Because the immunoSEQ output held only junctional sequences and lacked quality scores, the filtering could not match the filtering applied to full-length reads. To assign V/J genes and CDR3, sequences were annotated against IMGT germline references using PyIR, a Python wrapper for IgBLAST v1.9. Reads were filtered out if the reads had weak V/J assignments (E-value above 1e-6), no CDR3, stop codons, out-of-frame junctions, or ambiguous translated residues. V3J clonotypes were defined as sequences sharing the same inferred V gene, J gene, and CDR3 amino acid sequence. The percentage overlap between two repertoires was calculated by dividing the number of shared unique clonotypes by the size of the smaller repertoire. Three approaches were used to assess repertoire richness: RTK rarefaction, the Chao1 estimator, and Recon v2.1 estimates of unobserved clonotypes. For all TCRbeta clonotypes obtained by the gDNA method from a few donors, generation probabilities were computed with OLGA. TCRdb mirrors the immuneACCESS table, restricted to in-frame sequences. Some clones are absent from its copies; in checked studies, under half trace to an unresolved V gene, and the reason for the others is unknown. V, J and clone size reflect that table, while D and trimming were determined from the DNA. The sample data list about 2 million clones, and about 95% of these were observed just once. The top ten clonotypes cover 0.85% to 1.3% of the sample.

V lost 0 bases and J lost 2 bases; the stretch between them is 6 bases long. Sequences LNHDA (CDR1) and SQIVND (CDR2) are obtained from the germline V gene (reference sequence). Taken from cysteine to phenylalanine, the CDR3 has 14 residues. The retained sequence is limited to the CDR3, 42 bases, with the frame set at the first base. The investigation overall reported the following: Higher generation probabilities were observed for clonotypes shared by all four sorted-subset donors than for non-shared clonotypes. Sampling was restricted to blood, and TCR repertoires in tissues likely differ from the TCR repertoires found in blood. Naive subsets generally had larger estimated clonotype richness than memory subsets did. The genetic and exposure-history diversity represented was limited by the small number of donors. When a handful of donors were compared, the shared fraction of clonotypes was roughly 4.8% for naive CD4, 3.5% to 4% for naive CD8, more than 2% for memory CD4, and approximately 0.4% for memory CD8. Pairwise subsampling indicated that sequencing depth was expected to affect the degree of clonotype sharing among donors. Rarefaction of sorted-subset datasets indicated incomplete sequencing despite the large sequencing depth.

The sample consisted of naive CD8+ T cells sorted from blood. In light of the paper, this sample's cell subset or site label describes: CD45RA+CCR7+. The chain couples TRBV19 to TRBJ2-3, with the D gene uncertain. This TCR came from a man aged 18 to 29 in good health. The DNA sequence is as follows: TGTGCCAGTAGTATAGAGGCAGCCACAGATACGCAGTATTTT. It encodes CASSIEAATDTQYF.